The 31 T cell receptor beta chains given below trace back to one sample, sequenced in a study of control samples from healthy donors and cancer patients. The protocol was immunoSEQ multiplex PCR, while the TCRdb copy is restricted to in-frame clones and leaves out a portion. Among about 68,000 clones, nearly 85% were seen once, and the ten largest hold approximately 14%. Sequenced material: blood. Source of these receptors: a man in his 60s in good health.

The V gene is TRBV24-1, the J gene TRBJ2-5; D uncertain. From germline, CDR1 is KGHDR and CDR2 SFDVKD. V was trimmed by 4 bases and J by 5 bases, leaving 7 bases between them. This CDR3 comprises 12 residues. The CDR3 here is CATSEFGETQYF. The CDR3 coding sequence is TGTGCCACCAGTGAGTTTGGGGAGACCCAGTACTTC.

The chain couples TRBV10-3 to TRBJ1-6; D gene ambiguous. Trimming pared 4 bases from V and 7 bases from J, leaving 14 bases between. Germline V CDR1 and CDR2: ENHRY, SYGVKD. The length of the CDR3 is 15 residues. For the CDR3, the DNA is TGTGCCATCAGTGCGGATAACAGAAGCAATTCACCCCTCCACTTT. Protein sequence: CAISADNRSNSPLHF.

The J gene is TRBJ2-5, the V gene TRBV5-8; D is unclear. V gave up 2 bases and J gave up 2 bases, with 22 bases separating them. The CDR3 consists of 18 residues. CDR1 and CDR2 (germline): SGHTS, YDEGEE. CDR3 nucleotide sequence: TGTGCCAGCAGCTTTCCTATGGGGTTTGGTGTTTGGCAAGAGACCCAGTACTTC. Its translation: CASSFPMGFGVWQETQYF.

The chain couples TRBV15 to TRBJ1-5; D is perhaps TRBD1 (5 bases). V gave up 3 bases and J gave up 0 bases, with 6 bases separating them. CDR1 LNHNV and CDR2 YYDKDF come from the germline V gene (reference sequence). This CDR3 region has 14 residues. The CDR3 DNA sequence: TGTGCCACCAGCAGGACAGCTAGCAATCAGCCCCAGCATTTT. Translating it yields CATSRTASNQPQHF.

This clone showed up just once. V and J are TRBV5-6 and TRBJ2-7; possibly TRBD1 or TRBD2 for D (5 bases each). Trimming left V 0 bases short and J 3 bases short, with 13 bases between. The CDR3 runs 15 residues. Germline CDR1 reads SGHDT; CDR2 reads YYEEEE. Written as DNA, the CDR3 is TGTGCCAGCAGCTTGGGTACGGGGCTCAACTACGAGCAGTACTTC. Translating it yields CASSLGTGLNYEQYF. Full variable domain (rest looked up from reference TRBV5-6 and TRBJ2-7): DAGVTQSPTHLIKTRGQQVTLRCSPKSGHDTVSWYQQALGQGPQFIFQYYEEEERQRGNFPDRFSGHQFPNYSSELNVNALLLGDSALYLCASSLGTGLNYEQYFGPGTRLTVT.

This clone has a single count. This chain joins TRBV5-5 and TRBJ1-2, with a tentative D call TRBD1 (6 bases). The V end was cut by 3 bases, the J end by 5 bases, with 17 bases between. There are 15 residues in the CDR3. CDR1 and CDR2 (germline): SGHKS, YYEKEE (reference sequence). As DNA, the CDR3 is TGTGCCAGCAGCTCCTCCCCAGGGGCGTGGTATGGCTACACCTTC. Its protein is CASSSSPGAWYGYTF.

The chain joins TRBV28 to TRBJ2-7; 10 bases map to TRBD2. The V and J ends lost 5 bases and 6 bases, in that order; junction bases with no gene match: 4. The germline V gene encodes CDR1 MDHEN and CDR2 SYDVKM. The length of the CDR3 is 13 residues. The CDR3 is CASSSSGRSEQYF. As DNA, the CDR3 is TGTGCCAGCAGTAGTAGCGGGAGGAGCGAGCAGTACTTC.

This rearrangement joins TRBV6-2 or TRBV6-3 to TRBJ2-3; weak D call: TRBD2 (6 bases). The V and J ends lost 6 bases and 8 bases respectively, with 24 bases between them. The CDR3 contains 16 residues. Germline lookup yields CDR1 MNHEY and CDR2 SVGEGT. The CDR3 coding sequence is TGTGCCAGCAGCCACCGTGCCCTACCGCGGAGGGGTACGCAGTATTTT. This translates into CASSHRALPRRGTQYF.

The chain combines TRBV4-2 with TRBJ1-2; a weak D match, TRBD1 (5 bases). V shed 4 bases and J shed 2 bases, with 8 bases lying between them. Germline V gene data show CDR1 as LGHNA and CDR2 as YNFKEQ. CDR3 length: 13 amino acids. The CDR3 DNA sequence: TGTGCCAGCAGCCCCAGGGCCAACTATGGCTACACCTTC. Its translation is CASSPRANYGYTF.

V gene TRBV6-5 combines with J gene TRBJ1-4; D is uncertain. Germline values: CDR1 MNHEY, CDR2 SVGAGI. This CDR3 is built from 15 residues. The V gene lost 6 bases and the J gene lost 6 bases, with 17 bases spanning the gap. Here the CDR3 DNA reads TGTGCCAGCAGCCCATCTGCGGGTACCCATGAAAAACTGTTTTTT. Its protein is CASSPSAGTHEKLFF.

This rearrangement joins TRBV2 to TRBJ2-3; D is undetermined. The CDR3 runs 14 residues. Germline V lookup: CDR1 SNHLY, CDR2 FYNNEI. Trimming took off 6 bases at V and 0 bases at J, with 10 bases between the two ends. CDR3 sequence (DNA): TGTGCCAGCAGGCCGGCGGAGAGCACAGATACGCAGTATTTT. Translated, it gives CASRPAESTDTQYF.

The chain couples TRBV7-7 to TRBJ2-1; TRBD2 is a possible D gene (6 bases). Germline V gene data show CDR1 as SSHAT and CDR2 as FNYEAQ (reference sequence). The CDR3 contains 13 residues. The V end lost 4 bases, the J end lost 7 bases, and 11 bases lay between the germline ends. The CDR3 bases are TGTGCCAGCAGCTCACGGCGGGGAAATGAGCAGTTCTTC. It specifies CASSSRRGNEQFF.

The chain links TRBV12-5 to TRBJ2-1; D call uncertain. Per germline, CDR1 LGHNT and CDR2 FRNRAP. V was pared by 5 bases and J by 8 bases, with 10 bases between. The CDR3 is made up of 12 amino acids. The DNA for the CDR3 is TGTGCTAGTGGTCAAAATTGGGATGAGCAGTTCTTC. Its protein product is CASGQNWDEQFF.

The chain has TRBV4-3 and TRBJ1-4; D unresolved. CDR1 is LGHNA, CDR2 YSLEER, per germline. V was pared by 2 bases and J by 3 bases, with 7 bases between. The CDR3 has 14 amino acids. CDR3 region: CASSQNGANEKLFF. The CDR3 nucleotides are TGCGCCAGCAGCCAAAACGGGGCTAATGAAAAACTGTTTTTT.

This clone has only one observation. One junction end does not reproduce the germline sequence, and a read error may be involved. This chain links TRBV18 with TRBJ2-6, with D perhaps TRBD2 (5 bases). Germline CDR1 reads KGHSH; CDR2 reads LQKENI. The CDR3 is 13 residues long. In DNA form, the CDR3 reads TGTGCCAGCGCACCGGGGGGGGCCAACGTCCTGACTTTC. It yields the protein CASAPGGANVLTF. Combining the CDR3 with reference TRBV18 and TRBJ2-6 gives the whole variable domain NAGVMQNPRHLVRRRGQEARLRCSPMKGHSHVYWYRQLPEEGLKFMVYLQKENIIDESGMPKERFSAEFPKEGPSILRIQQVVRGDSAAYFCASAPGGANVLTFGAGSRLTVL.

CDR3 residues: CATSRELTSGSSPYEQYF. The CDR3 DNA is TGTGCCACCAGCAGAGAACTGACTAGCGGGTCCTCCCCCTACGAGCAGTACTTC. The chain carries TRBV15 and TRBJ2-7; 10 bases align to TRBD2. V was clipped by 0 bases and J by 2 bases; unmatched bases: 10. Germline V gene sequence: CDR1 LNHNV, CDR2 YYDKDF (reference sequence). The CDR3 runs to 18 residues.

The CDR3 DNA is TGCGCCAGCAGCTTGGGTGGGGGCGCGGTGCAGTACTTC. Protein: CASSLGGGAVQYF. J is TRBJ2-7 and V is TRBV5-1; D is perhaps TRBD1 (6 bases). The CDR3 covers 13 residues. V was trimmed by 0 bases and J by 9 bases, leaving 13 bases between them. In germline, CDR1 is SGHRS, CDR2 YFSETQ.

Here the CDR3 DNA reads TGCGCCAGCAGCCCCGGGACAGGGGGCGTGTTGACCGGGGAGCTGTTTTTT. Translating it yields CASSPGTGGVLTGELFF. The chain couples TRBV5-1 to TRBJ2-2; 12 bases line up with TRBD1. V lost 4 bases to trimming and J lost 5 bases; unmatched junction nucleotides: 9. The CDR3 is 17 amino acids. CDR1 is SGHRS and CDR2 is YFSETQ in the germline V gene.

The chain recombines TRBV5-1 with TRBJ1-1; tentative D call: TRBD1 (6 bases). The CDR3 is 13 amino acids. V lost 1 base and J 7 bases, leaving 11 bases between the germline ends. Germline V CDR1 and CDR2: SGHRS, YFSETQ. The chain's CDR3 is CASSLTGTNEAFF. The CDR3 region has the DNA TGCGCCAGCAGCTTGACAGGGACGAATGAAGCTTTCTTT. The entire variable domain, with the rest obtained from reference TRBV5-1 and TRBJ1-1, is as follows: KAGVTQTPRYLIKTRGQQVTLSCSPISGHRSVSWYQQTPGQGLQFLFEYFSETQRNKGNFPGRFSGRQFSNSRSEMNVSTLELGDSALYLCASSLTGTNEAFFGQGTRLTVV.

V gene TRBV6-4 combines with J gene TRBJ1-2, with 10 bases identical to TRBD1. CDR3 size: 16 residues. V shed 2 bases and J 4 bases; nucleotides not matched to a gene: 7. In germline, CDR1 is MRHNA, CDR2 SNTAGT. CDR3 region: CASSDLRQGAGYGYTF. CDR3 nucleotide sequence: TGTGCCAGCAGTGACCTTAGACAGGGGGCGGGCTATGGCTACACCTTC.

This sequence joins TRBV19 and TRBJ1-2, with TRBD1 matching over 10 bases. The germline CDR1 and CDR2 sequences are LNHDA and SQIVND (reference sequence). The length of the CDR3 is 14 residues. With V trimmed by 6 bases and J by 8 bases, 9 bases remained unmatched. Written as DNA, the CDR3 is TGTGCCAGTAGAGGTCCGGGACAGGGGCCCGGCTACACCTTC. Translated: CASRGPGQGPGYTF.

The J gene is TRBJ2-7, the V gene TRBV18; TRBD2 aligns across 14 bases. The CDR3 has 16 amino acids. Germline values: CDR1 KGHSH, CDR2 LQKENI. Unmatched junction bases numbered 7, after V lost 3 bases and J lost 6 bases. The CDR3 nucleotides read TGTGCCAGCTCACCCGGACTAGCGGGAGGAATTGGCGAGCAGTACTTC. Protein: CASSPGLAGGIGEQYF. Drawing the rest from reference TRBV18 and TRBJ2-7, the complete variable domain is NAGVMQNPRHLVRRRGQEARLRCSPMKGHSHVYWYRQLPEEGLKFMVYLQKENIIDESGMPKERFSAEFPKEGPSILRIQQVVRGDSAAYFCASSPGLAGGIGEQYFGPGTRLTVT.

This clone was found once. The chain is built from TRBV9 and TRBJ2-1; TRBD2 agrees at 14 bases. Germline V lookup: CDR1 SGDLS, CDR2 YYNGEE. J was trimmed by 1 base and V by 4 bases; bases with no gene match: 13. The CDR3 covers 20 residues. CDR3 amino acids: CASSSQIGTSGSGSYNEQFF. The CDR3 DNA reads TGTGCCAGCAGCTCCCAGATAGGGACTAGCGGGAGCGGTTCCTACAATGAGCAGTTCTTC. Combining the CDR3 with reference TRBV9 and TRBJ2-1 gives the whole variable domain DSGVTQTPKHLITATGQRVTLRCSPRSGDLSVYWYQQSLDQGLQFLIQYYNGEERAKGNILERFSAQQFPDLHSELNLSSLELGDSALYFCASSSQIGTSGSGSYNEQFFGPGTRLTVL.

This chain connects TRBV27 to TRBJ1-1; D perhaps matches TRBD1 (6 bases). CDR3 length equals 15 residues. The ends were cut back, 4 bases at V and 3 bases at J, with 15 bases in the middle. The germline gives CDR1 MNHEY, CDR2 SMNVEV (reference sequence). The CDR3 spells CASSSPAAGDTEAFF. CDR3 bases: TGTGCCAGCAGTTCCCCGGCGGCAGGGGACACTGAAGCTTTCTTT.

V is TRBV2 and J is TRBJ2-7, with D perhaps being TRBD1 or TRBD2 (5 bases each). V was trimmed by 0 bases and J by 2 bases, leaving 11 bases between them. This CDR3 has 15 amino acids. Germline V gives CDR1 SNHLY, CDR2 FYNNEI. The CDR3, as DNA: TGTGCCAGCAGTGAAGCGGTAGGGACCACCTACGAGCAGTACTTC. Its translation is CASSEAVGTTYEQYF.

This chain links TRBV3-1 (or the pseudogene TRBV3-2) with TRBJ1-1, with a weak D call TRBD1 (5 bases). The CDR3 loop spans 13 amino acids. CDR1 LGHDT and CDR2 YNNKEL come from the germline V gene (reference sequence). The V end lost 2 bases, the J end lost 6 bases, and 10 bases lay between the germline ends. CDR3: CASSQLSRAEAFF. The DNA for the CDR3 is TGTGCCAGCAGCCAATTGAGCAGGGCTGAAGCTTTCTTT.

The J gene is TRBJ2-1, the V gene TRBV15; 10 bases fit TRBD2. The length of the CDR3 is 15 residues. Per germline, CDR1 LNHNV and CDR2 YYDKDF (reference sequence). V trimming: 1 base; J trimming: 9 bases; junction bases outside the gene matches: 6. CDR3 nucleotide sequence: TGTGCCACCAGCAGAGCTAGCGGGAGCTTTGGTGAGCAGTTCTTC. This codes for CATSRASGSFGEQFF.

In its sample, this clone was seen a few times. Other DNA sequences in the sample encode the same CDR3. The rearrangement links TRBV5-1 to TRBJ2-5; either TRBD1 or TRBD2 may fit D (7 bases each). The CDR3 covers 13 residues. CDR1 and CDR2 (germline): SGHRS, YFSETQ. Trimming took off 3 bases at V and 5 bases at J, with 11 bases between the two ends. DNA for the CDR3: TGCGCCAGCAGCTCGCAGGGGGGGGAGACCCAGTACTTC. It translates to CASSSQGGETQYF. Full variable domain (remainder filled in from reference TRBV5-1 and TRBJ2-5): KAGVTQTPRYLIKTRGQQVTLSCSPISGHRSVSWYQQTPGQGLQFLFEYFSETQRNKGNFPGRFSGRQFSNSRSEMNVSTLELGDSALYLCASSSQGGETQYFGPGTRLLVL.

The chain recombines TRBV5-6 with TRBJ2-7; D uncertain. V lost 4 bases and J lost 2, with 13 bases in between. There are 14 residues in the CDR3. CDR1 and CDR2 from the germline V gene are SGHDT and YYEEEE. The DNA for the CDR3 is TGTGCCAGCAGCCCGATGGGCTCCGCCTACGAGCAGTACTTC. This codes for CASSPMGSAYEQYF.

This clone was detected only once. The rearrangement links TRBV7-2 to TRBJ1-4, with D tentatively TRBD1 (6 bases). The CDR3 runs 15 residues. The V and J ends lost 5 bases and 5 bases respectively, with 15 bases between them. Germline CDR1 and CDR2: SGHTA and FQGNSA. This CDR3 reads CASSPGDTSNEKLFF. For the CDR3, the DNA is TGTGCCAGCAGCCCTGGGGACACCTCCAATGAAAAACTGTTTTTT. The variable domain in full, with the rest retrieved from reference TRBV7-2 and TRBJ1-4, is GAGVSQSPSNKVTEKGKDVELRCDPISGHTALYWYRQSLGQGLEFLIYFQGNSAPDKSGLPSDRFSAERTGGSVSTLTIQRTQQEDSAVYLCASSPGDTSNEKLFFGSGTQLSVL.

The V call is TRBV6-5, the J call TRBJ2-5, with 8 bases that match TRBD1. The CDR3 sequence is 15 residues long. Germline trimming cut 6 bases from V and 2 bases from J; bases unmatched to any gene: 8. Germline CDR1 reads MNHEY; CDR2 reads SVGAGI. CDR3 sequence reads: CASRQLGDRQETQYF. CDR3 DNA sequence: TGTGCCAGCAGACAACTCGGGGACAGGCAAGAGACCCAGTACTTC.